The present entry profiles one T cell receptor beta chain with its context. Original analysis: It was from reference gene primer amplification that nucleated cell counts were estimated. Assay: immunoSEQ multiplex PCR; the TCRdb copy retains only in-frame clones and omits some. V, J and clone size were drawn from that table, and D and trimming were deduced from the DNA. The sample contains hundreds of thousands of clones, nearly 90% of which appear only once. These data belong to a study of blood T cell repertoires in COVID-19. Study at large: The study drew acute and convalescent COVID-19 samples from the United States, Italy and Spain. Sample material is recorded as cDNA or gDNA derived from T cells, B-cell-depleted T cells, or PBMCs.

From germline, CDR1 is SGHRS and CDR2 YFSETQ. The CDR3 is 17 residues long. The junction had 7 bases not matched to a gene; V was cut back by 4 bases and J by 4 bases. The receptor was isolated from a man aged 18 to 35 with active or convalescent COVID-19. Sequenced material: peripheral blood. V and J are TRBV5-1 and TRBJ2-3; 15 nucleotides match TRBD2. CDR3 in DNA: TGCGCCAGCAGCACCGGGACTAGCGGGAGGTGGGCAGATACGCAGTATTTT. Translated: CASSTGTSGRWADTQYF.